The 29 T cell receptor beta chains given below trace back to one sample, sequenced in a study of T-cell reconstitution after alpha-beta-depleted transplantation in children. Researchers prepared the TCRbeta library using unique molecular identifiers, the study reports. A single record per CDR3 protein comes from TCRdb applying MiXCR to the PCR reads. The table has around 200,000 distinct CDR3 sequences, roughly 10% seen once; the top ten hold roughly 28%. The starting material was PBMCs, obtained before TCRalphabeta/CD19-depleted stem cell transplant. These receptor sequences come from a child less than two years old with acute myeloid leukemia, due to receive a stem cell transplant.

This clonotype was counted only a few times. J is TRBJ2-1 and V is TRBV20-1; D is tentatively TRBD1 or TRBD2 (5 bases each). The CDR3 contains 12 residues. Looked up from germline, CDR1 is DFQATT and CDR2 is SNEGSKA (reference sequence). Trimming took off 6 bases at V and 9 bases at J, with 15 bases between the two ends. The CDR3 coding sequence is TGCAGTGCGCTTACTAGAACAGGTGAGCAGTTCTTC. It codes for CSALTRTGEQFF.

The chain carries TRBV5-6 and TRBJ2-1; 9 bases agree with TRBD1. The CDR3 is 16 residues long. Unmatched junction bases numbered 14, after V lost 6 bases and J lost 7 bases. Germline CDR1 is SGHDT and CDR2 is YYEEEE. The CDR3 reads CASTPDRDRVANEQFF. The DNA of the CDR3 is TGTGCCAGCACCCCTGACCGGGACAGGGTCGCAAATGAGCAGTTCTTC.

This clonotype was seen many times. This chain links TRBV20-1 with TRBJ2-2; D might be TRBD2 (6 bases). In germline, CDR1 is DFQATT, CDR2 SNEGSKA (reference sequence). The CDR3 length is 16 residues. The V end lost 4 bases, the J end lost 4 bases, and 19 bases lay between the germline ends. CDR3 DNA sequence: TGCAGTGCTACTACTCCCTATAGCGGACCCACCGGGGAGCTGTTTTTT. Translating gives CSATTPYSGPTGELFF.

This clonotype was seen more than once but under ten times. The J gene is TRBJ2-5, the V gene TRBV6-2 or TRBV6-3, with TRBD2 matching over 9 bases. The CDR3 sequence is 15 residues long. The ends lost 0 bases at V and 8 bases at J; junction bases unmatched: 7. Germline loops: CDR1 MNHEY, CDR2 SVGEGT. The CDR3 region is CASSYSIALAGTQYF. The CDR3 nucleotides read TGTGCCAGCAGTTACTCGATCGCCCTAGCGGGAACCCAGTACTTC.

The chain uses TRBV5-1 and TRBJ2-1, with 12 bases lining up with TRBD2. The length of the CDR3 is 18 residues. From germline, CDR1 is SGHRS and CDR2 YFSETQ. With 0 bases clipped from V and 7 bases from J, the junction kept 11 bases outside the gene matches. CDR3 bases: TGCGCCAGCAGCTTGGAGCCTAGCGGGAGGGGAGTAGGAAATGAGCAGTTCTTC. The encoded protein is CASSLEPSGRGVGNEQFF.

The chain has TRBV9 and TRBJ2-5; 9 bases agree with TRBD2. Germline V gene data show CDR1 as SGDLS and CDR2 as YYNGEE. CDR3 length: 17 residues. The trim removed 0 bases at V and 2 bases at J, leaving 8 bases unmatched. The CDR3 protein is CASSVGLAGTTQETQYF. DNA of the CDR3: TGTGCCAGCAGCGTAGGGCTAGCGGGGACGACACAAGAGACCCAGTACTTC.

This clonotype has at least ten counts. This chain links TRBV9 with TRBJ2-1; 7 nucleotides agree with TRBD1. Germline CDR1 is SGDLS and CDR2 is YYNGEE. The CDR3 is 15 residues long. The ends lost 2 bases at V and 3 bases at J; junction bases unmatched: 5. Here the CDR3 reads CASSVWTGGYNEQFF. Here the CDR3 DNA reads TGTGCCAGCAGCGTCTGGACAGGAGGCTACAATGAGCAGTTCTTC.

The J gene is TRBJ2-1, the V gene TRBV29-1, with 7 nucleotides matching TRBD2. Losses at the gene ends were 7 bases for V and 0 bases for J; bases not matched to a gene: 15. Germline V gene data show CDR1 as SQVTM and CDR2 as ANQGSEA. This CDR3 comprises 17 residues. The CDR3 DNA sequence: TGCAGCGCGAAGACCATAGCGGGTCCTGACTCCTACAATGAGCAGTTCTTC. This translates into CSAKTIAGPDSYNEQFF.

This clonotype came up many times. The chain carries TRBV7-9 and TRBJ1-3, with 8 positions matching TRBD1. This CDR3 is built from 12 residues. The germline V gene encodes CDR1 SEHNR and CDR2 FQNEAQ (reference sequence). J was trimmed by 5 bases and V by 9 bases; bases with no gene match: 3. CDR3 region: CASQGARNTIYF. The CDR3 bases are TGTGCCAGTCAGGGGGCACGAAACACCATATATTTT.

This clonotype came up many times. CDR3 bases: TGCAGTGCCCCGGACCCTTATAGCAATCAGCCCCAGCATTTT. It codes for CSAPDPYSNQPQHF. The chain joins TRBV20-1 to TRBJ1-5; no clear D. Between the trimmed V and J ends, which lost 6 bases and 0 bases, there was a span of 12 bases. Germline CDR1 reads DFQATT; CDR2 reads SNEGSKA (reference sequence). The CDR3 is 14 residues long.

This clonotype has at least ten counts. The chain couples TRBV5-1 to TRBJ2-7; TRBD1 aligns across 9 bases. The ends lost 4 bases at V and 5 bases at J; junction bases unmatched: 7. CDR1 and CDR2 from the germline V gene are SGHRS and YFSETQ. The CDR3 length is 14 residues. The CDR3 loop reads CASSRDRVRNEQYF. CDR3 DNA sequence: TGCGCCAGCAGCCGGGACAGGGTAAGGAACGAGCAGTACTTC.

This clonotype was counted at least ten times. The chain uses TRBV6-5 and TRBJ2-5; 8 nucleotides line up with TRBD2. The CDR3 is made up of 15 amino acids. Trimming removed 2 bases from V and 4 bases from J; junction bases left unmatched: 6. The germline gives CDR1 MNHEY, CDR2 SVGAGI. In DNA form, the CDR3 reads TGTGCCAGCAGTTACGATTTCGGGGGGGTAGAGACCCAGTACTTC. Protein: CASSYDFGGVETQYF.

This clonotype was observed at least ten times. The DNA for the CDR3 is TGTGCCAGCAGCTACAAGGGTACAGGGACAGACTATGGCTACACCTTC. Translation: CASSYKGTGTDYGYTF. This rearrangement joins TRBV7-2 to TRBJ1-2; TRBD1 matches at 7 bases. This CDR3 is built from 16 residues. V lost 4 bases, J lost 3 bases, and 11 bases stayed unmatched. Germline values: CDR1 SGHTA, CDR2 FQGNSA.

The CDR3 DNA reads as TGTGCCAGCAGCCCCCGGGGGTCAGGACTCAGCACAGATACGCAGTATTTT. This codes for CASSPRGSGLSTDTQYF. The V gene is TRBV7-6, the J gene TRBJ2-3; the D gene is possibly TRBD2 (6 bases). This CDR3 comprises 17 residues. The ends were cut back, 5 bases at V and 0 bases at J, with 18 bases in the middle. Germline loops: CDR1 SGHVS, CDR2 FNYEAQ.

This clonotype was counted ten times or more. CDR3 in amino acids: CASSGTVNTEAFF. The CDR3 nucleotides read TGCGCCAGCAGCGGGACGGTGAACACTGAAGCTTTCTTT. This chain uses TRBV5-1 with TRBJ1-1; D might be TRBD1 (5 bases). This CDR3 region has 13 residues. The germline V gene has CDR1 SGHRS and CDR2 YFSETQ. The V end lost 4 bases, the J end lost 0 bases, and 7 bases lay between the germline ends.

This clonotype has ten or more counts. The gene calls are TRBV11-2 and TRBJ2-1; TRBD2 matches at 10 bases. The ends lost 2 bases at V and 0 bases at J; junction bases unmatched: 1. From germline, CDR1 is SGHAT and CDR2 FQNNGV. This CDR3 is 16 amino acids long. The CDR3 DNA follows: TGTGCCAGCAGCTTAAGCGGGGGGGTCTCCTACAATGAGCAGTTCTTC. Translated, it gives CASSLSGGVSYNEQFF.

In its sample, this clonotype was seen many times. The CDR3 DNA reads TGCAGTGCAACAGACAGTTACACTGAAGCTTTCTTT. This encodes CSATDSYTEAFF. The V call is TRBV20-1, the J call TRBJ1-1, with a tentative D call TRBD1 (5 bases). Trimming left V 6 bases short and J 3 bases short, with 11 bases between. Germline CDR1 and CDR2: DFQATT and SNEGSKA (reference sequence). This CDR3 is 12 amino acids long.

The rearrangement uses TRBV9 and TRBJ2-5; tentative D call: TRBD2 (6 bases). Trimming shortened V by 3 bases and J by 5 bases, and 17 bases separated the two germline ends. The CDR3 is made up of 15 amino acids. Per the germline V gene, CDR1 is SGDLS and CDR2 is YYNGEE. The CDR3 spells CASSGGLLWGETQYF. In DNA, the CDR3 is TGTGCCAGCAGCGGGGGACTTCTCTGGGGGGAGACCCAGTACTTC.

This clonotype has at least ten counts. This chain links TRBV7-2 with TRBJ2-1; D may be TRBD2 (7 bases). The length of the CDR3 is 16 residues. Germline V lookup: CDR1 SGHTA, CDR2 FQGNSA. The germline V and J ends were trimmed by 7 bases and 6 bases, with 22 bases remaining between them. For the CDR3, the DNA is TGTGCCAGCACCCTAGGGGGGGCGGGAGCAAGCAATGAGCAGTTCTTC. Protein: CASTLGGAGASNEQFF.

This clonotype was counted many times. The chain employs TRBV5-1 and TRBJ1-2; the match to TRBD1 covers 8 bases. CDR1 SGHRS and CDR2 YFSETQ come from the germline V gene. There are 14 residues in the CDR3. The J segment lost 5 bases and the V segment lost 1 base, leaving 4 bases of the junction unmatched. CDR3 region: CASSLTGGFYGYTF. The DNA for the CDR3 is TGCGCCAGCAGCTTGACAGGGGGTTTTTATGGCTACACCTTC.

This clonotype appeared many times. The CDR3 is CSAPRDRGRRYGTGELFF. CDR3 nucleotide sequence: TGCAGTGCTCCCCGGGACAGGGGGCGTCGATACGGCACCGGGGAGCTGTTTTTT. This chain joins TRBV20-1 and TRBJ2-2; 12 positions match TRBD1. The CDR3 has 18 residues. The J segment lost 4 bases and the V segment lost 5 bases, leaving 14 bases of the junction unmatched. Per germline, CDR1 DFQATT and CDR2 SNEGSKA (reference sequence).

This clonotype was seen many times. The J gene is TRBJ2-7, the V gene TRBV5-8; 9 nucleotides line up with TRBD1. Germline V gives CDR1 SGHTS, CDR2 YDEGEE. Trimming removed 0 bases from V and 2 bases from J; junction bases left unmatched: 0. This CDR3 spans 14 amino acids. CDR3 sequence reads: CASSLGDRAYEQYF. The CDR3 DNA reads TGTGCCAGCAGCTTGGGGGACAGGGCCTACGAGCAGTACTTC.

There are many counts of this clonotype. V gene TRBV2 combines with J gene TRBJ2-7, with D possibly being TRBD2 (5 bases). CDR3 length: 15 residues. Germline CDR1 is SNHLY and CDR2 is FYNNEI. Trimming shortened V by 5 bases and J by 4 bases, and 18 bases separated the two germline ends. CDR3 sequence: CASSPRDPVRYEQYF. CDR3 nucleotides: TGTGCCAGCAGTCCCCGGGATCCTGTTCGTTACGAGCAGTACTTC.

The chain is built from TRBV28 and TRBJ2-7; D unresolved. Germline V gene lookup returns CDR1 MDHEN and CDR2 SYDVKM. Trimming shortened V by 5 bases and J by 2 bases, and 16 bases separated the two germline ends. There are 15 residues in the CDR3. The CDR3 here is CASSPYHGGAYEQYF. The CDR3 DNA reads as TGTGCCAGCAGTCCGTATCATGGTGGGGCCTACGAGCAGTACTTC.

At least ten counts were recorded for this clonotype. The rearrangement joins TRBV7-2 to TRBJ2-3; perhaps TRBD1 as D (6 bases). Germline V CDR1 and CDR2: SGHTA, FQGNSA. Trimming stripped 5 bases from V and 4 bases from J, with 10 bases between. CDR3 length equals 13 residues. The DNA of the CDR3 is TGTGCCAGCAGCCAGGGGATGGCAGATACGCAGTATTTT. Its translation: CASSQGMADTQYF.

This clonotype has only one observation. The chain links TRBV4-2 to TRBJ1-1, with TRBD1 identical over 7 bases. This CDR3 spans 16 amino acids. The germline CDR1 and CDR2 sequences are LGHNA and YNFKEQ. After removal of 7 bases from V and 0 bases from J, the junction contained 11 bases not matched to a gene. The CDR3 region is CASTNQGQKMNTEAFF. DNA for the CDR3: TGTGCCAGCACCAACCAGGGACAGAAAATGAACACTGAAGCTTTCTTT.

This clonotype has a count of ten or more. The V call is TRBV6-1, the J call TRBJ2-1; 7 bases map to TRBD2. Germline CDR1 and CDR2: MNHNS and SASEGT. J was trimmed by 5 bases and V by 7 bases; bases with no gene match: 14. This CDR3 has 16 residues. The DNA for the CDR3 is TGTGCCAGCAAAAGTGGGAGGGCCCGCAGCAACAATGAGCAGTTCTTC. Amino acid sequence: CASKSGRARSNNEQFF.

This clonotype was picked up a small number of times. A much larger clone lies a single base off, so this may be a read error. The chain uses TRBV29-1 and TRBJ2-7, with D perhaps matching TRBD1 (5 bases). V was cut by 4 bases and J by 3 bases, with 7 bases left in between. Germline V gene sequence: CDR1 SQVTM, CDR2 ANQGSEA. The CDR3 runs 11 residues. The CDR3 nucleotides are TGCAGCGTTGGACAGAACTACGAGCAGTACTTC. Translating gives CSVGQNYEQYF.

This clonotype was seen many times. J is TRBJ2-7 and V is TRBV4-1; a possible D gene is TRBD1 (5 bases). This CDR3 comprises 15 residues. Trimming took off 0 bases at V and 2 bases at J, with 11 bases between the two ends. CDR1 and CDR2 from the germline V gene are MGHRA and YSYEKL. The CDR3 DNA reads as TGCGCCAGCAGCCAAGATCCGGGCAGGGCCTACGAGCAGTACTTC. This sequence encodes CASSQDPGRAYEQYF.